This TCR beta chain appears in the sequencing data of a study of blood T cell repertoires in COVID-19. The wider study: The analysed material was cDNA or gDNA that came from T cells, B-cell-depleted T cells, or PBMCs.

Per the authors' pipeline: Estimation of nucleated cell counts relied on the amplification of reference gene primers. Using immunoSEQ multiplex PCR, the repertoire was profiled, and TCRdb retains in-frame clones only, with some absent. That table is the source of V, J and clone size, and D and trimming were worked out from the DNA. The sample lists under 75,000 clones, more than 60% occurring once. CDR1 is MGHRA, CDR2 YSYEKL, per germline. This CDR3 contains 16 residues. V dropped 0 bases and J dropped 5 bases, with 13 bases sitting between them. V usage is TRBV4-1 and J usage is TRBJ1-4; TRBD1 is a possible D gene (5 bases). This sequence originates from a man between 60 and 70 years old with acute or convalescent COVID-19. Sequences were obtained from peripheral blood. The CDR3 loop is CASSQDGGRENEKLFF. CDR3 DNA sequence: TGCGCCAGCAGCCAAGACGGGGGACGAGAGAATGAAAAACTGTTTTTT.